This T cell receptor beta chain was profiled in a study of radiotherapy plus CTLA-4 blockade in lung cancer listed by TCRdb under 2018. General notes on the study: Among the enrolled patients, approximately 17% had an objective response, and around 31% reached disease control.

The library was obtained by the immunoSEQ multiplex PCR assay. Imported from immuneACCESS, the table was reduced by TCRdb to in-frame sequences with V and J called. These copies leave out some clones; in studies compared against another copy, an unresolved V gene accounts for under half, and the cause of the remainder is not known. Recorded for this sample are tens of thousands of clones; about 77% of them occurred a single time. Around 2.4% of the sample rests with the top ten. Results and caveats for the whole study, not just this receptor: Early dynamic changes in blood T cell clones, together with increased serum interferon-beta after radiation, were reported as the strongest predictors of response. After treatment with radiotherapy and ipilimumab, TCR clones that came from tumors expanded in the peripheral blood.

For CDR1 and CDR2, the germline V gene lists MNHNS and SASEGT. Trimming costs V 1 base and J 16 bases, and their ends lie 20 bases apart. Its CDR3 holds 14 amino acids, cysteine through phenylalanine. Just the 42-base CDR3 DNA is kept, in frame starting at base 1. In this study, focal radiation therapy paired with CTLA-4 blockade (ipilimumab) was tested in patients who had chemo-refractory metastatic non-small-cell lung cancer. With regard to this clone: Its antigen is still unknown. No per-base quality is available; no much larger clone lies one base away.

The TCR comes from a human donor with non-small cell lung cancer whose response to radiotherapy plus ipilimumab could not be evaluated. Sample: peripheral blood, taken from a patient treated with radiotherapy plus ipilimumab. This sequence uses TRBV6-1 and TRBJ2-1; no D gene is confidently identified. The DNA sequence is TGTGCCAGCAGTGAAGTGCCGCTGGGCACCTCGTCTTTCTTC. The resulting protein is CASSEVPLGTSSFF.